The text below deals with one TCR beta chain. These data are taken from a study of blood T cell repertoires in COVID-19. Germline CDR1 reads MNHEY; CDR2 reads SVGEGT. V lost 0 bases, J lost 6 bases, and 13 bases lay in between. This CDR3 is 15 amino acids long. Only in-frame clones appear in the TCRdb table, and some are missing; sequencing was by immunoSEQ multiplex PCR. This sample has 65,000 to 75,000 clones; about 80% occur once, and the top ten carry 15% to 17%. The origin of this receptor is a human donor in a cohort sampled during active COVID-19. The chain combines TRBV6-2 or TRBV6-3 with TRBJ2-3; D gene unclear. Sequencing was done on a sample of peripheral blood. CDR3 loop: CASSYSLLRGDTQYF. The CDR3 coding sequence is TGTGCCAGCAGTTACTCGCTCCTCCGTGGCGATACGCAGTATTTT.